This T cell receptor beta chain came from a study of blood T cell repertoires in COVID-19. On the study more broadly: Material from acute and convalescent COVID-19 was sourced from the United States, Italy and Spain.

CDR1 and CDR2 from the germline V gene are SQVTM and ANQGSEA. Trimming took 5 bases from V and 4 from J, leaving 8 bases between them. The CDR3 sequence is 12 residues long. As processed by the authors: Reference gene primer amplification gave nucleated cell count estimates. Clones were sequenced by immunoSEQ multiplex PCR, and TCRdb holds only the in-frame ones, with some missing. D and trimming were read from the DNA, whereas the V and J calls and clone size are those reported in that table. In the table there are approximately 12,000 clones, about three quarters of which are singletons. The chain couples TRBV29-1 to TRBJ1-4; no clear D gene. Sequenced input: peripheral blood. This receptor was obtained from a man between 60 and 75 years old with COVID-19, enrolled during active disease. The DNA of the CDR3 is TGCAGCGTTCTTGGAGGTAATGAAAAACTGTTTTTT. As protein: CSVLGGNEKLFF.